This passage covers 29 T cell receptor beta chains from one sample sequenced in a study of shared clonotypes between healthy human individuals. Profiled with immunoSEQ multiplex PCR; TCRdb holds only in-frame clones, not every one. The sample has around 1.9 million clones, around 95% seen once. Positive CCR7 selection of CD45RO-negative cells yielded the naive CD8 cells, and terminally differentiated effector memory CD45RA+ cells were excluded. The sequenced sample consisted of naive CD8+ T cells from PBMCs. The receptors were gathered from a young man in good health. Some clones in this sample may be carry-over from other donors' samples.

A word on this clone: Other DNA sequences within the sample encode an identical CDR3. The chain joins TRBV11-2 to TRBJ1-1; D is ambiguous. This CDR3 region has 12 residues. Germline V lookup: CDR1 SGHAT, CDR2 FQNNGV. V lost 2 bases and J 5 bases, leaving 6 bases between the germline ends. The CDR3 protein is CASSLSGTEAFF. In nucleotides, the CDR3 is TGTGCCAGCAGCTTAAGTGGAACTGAAGCTTTCTTT.

The rearrangement links TRBV27 to TRBJ2-1; 7 nucleotides align to TRBD2. V shed 4 bases, J shed 4 bases, and the junction held 7 bases outside the gene matches. Germline V lookup: CDR1 MNHEY, CDR2 SMNVEV (reference sequence). This CDR3 is 15 amino acids long. The DNA for the CDR3 is TGTGCCAGCAGTTCCATGGGAGCGGGGTACAATGAGCAGTTCTTC. Residues: CASSSMGAGYNEQFF.

In this sample, this clone turned up once. This chain uses TRBV10-1 with TRBJ2-3; D unclear. Per the germline V gene, CDR1 is WNHNN and CDR2 is SYGVQD (reference sequence). This CDR3 is 13 amino acids long. Trimming removed 0 bases from V and 6 bases from J, with 7 bases in between. In DNA form, the CDR3 reads TGCGCCAGCAGTGAGTCTTGGGGTGATACGCAGTATTTT. Encoded protein: CASSESWGDTQYF.

The chain is built from TRBV29-1 and TRBJ2-1, with D perhaps given as TRBD1 or TRBD2 (5 bases each). V was trimmed by 7 bases and J by 8 bases, leaving 21 bases between them. This CDR3 is 14 amino acids long. CDR1 and CDR2 from the germline V gene are SQVTM and ANQGSEA. CDR3: CSAPNRDRGDEQFF. CDR3 DNA sequence: TGCAGCGCTCCTAACCGGGACCGAGGCGATGAGCAGTTCTTC.

The chain carries TRBV27 and TRBJ2-2; TRBD1 matches 7 bases. The CDR3 consists of 17 residues. V lost 3 bases and J lost 0; bases outside the gene matches: 7. Germline V gives CDR1 MNHEY, CDR2 SMNVEV (reference sequence). CDR3 sequence reads: CASSLGDRYANTGELFF. CDR3 coding DNA: TGTGCCAGCAGTTTGGGGGACAGATACGCGAACACCGGGGAGCTGTTTTTT.

Details on this clone: Other DNA sequences in the same sample also yield this CDR3. This chain links TRBV28 with TRBJ2-1, with D unclear. CDR3 length: 13 residues. The germline V gene has CDR1 MDHEN and CDR2 SYDVKM. The germline V and J ends were trimmed by 3 bases and 4 bases, with 7 bases remaining between them. CDR3 in DNA: TGTGCCAGCAGTTTCGGCGTGTACAATGAGCAGTTCTTC. Protein sequence: CASSFGVYNEQFF.

The J gene is TRBJ2-1, the V gene TRBV7-9; a weak D match, TRBD2 (5 bases). The V end lost 1 base, the J end lost 9 bases, and 10 bases lay between the germline ends. This CDR3 region has 13 residues. Germline lookup yields CDR1 SEHNR and CDR2 FQNEAQ (reference sequence). The CDR3 DNA sequence: TGTGCCAGCAGCTTAGAGCGCCGGGGTGAGCAGTTCTTC. It encodes CASSLERRGEQFF.

The CDR3 nucleotides read TGTGCCACCAGCATCTCAGGGGGATCGCAGTATTTT. Its translation is CATSISGGSQYF. The chain carries TRBV15 and TRBJ2-3, with TRBD1 matching 7 bases. The CDR3 totals 12 residues. The germline V gene encodes CDR1 LNHNV and CDR2 YYDKDF (reference sequence). Trimming took 4 bases from V and 10 from J; bases not matched to a gene: 5.

The chain combines TRBV28 with TRBJ2-2; no firm D call. Germline V CDR1 and CDR2: MDHEN, SYDVKM. The CDR3 is 14 amino acids. V dropped 3 bases and J dropped 3 bases, with 8 bases sitting between them. The CDR3 coding sequence is TGTGCCAGCAGTTTTCTACAAGACACCGGGGAGCTGTTTTTT. It codes for CASSFLQDTGELFF.

The genes are TRBV15 and TRBJ1-1, with a tentative D call TRBD1 (5 bases). Germline V gene data show CDR1 as LNHNV and CDR2 as YYDKDF (reference sequence). CDR3 size: 15 residues. Trimming shortened V by 8 bases and J by 7 bases, and 23 bases separated the two germline ends. The CDR3 sequence: CATSEDRQGGIEAFF. The CDR3 coding sequence is TGTGCCACCTCGGAAGATCGGCAGGGAGGAATTGAAGCTTTCTTT.

This clone turned up a few times. The chain has TRBV5-6 and TRBJ1-2; possibly TRBD1 for D (5 bases). Germline CDR1 reads SGHDT; CDR2 reads YYEEEE. This CDR3 is built from 12 residues. The V end was cut by 3 bases, the J end by 7 bases, with 10 bases between. CDR3 amino acids: CASSSGDRGYTF. The CDR3 DNA sequence: TGTGCCAGCAGCTCTGGGGACCGTGGCTACACCTTC.

The chain uses TRBV9 and TRBJ2-2; D is possibly TRBD1 (5 bases). The CDR3 extends over 18 amino acids. With 3 bases removed from V and 4 bases from J, the gap between germline ends came to 22 bases. CDR1 is SGDLS, CDR2 YYNGEE, per germline. CDR3 sequence reads: CASSAPSFSRVGTGELFF. The CDR3 bases are TGTGCCAGCAGCGCCCCAAGTTTTAGCAGGGTAGGCACCGGGGAGCTGTTTTTT.

This clone showed up just a few times. Other DNA sequences in this sample translate to the same CDR3. The V gene is TRBV27, the J gene TRBJ2-7, with TRBD2 identical over 10 bases. After removal of 2 bases from V and 3 bases from J, the junction contained 4 bases not matched to a gene. Per the germline V gene, CDR1 is MNHEY and CDR2 is SMNVEV (reference sequence). The length of the CDR3 is 15 residues. The CDR3: CASSLGASGSYEQYF. Here the CDR3 DNA reads TGTGCCAGCAGTTTAGGGGCTAGCGGGAGCTACGAGCAGTACTTC.

In its sample, this clone was seen once. The CDR3 DNA reads as TGTGCCAGCAGTTCAGGACGGGGCGTCACTGAAGCTTTCTTT. It translates to CASSSGRGVTEAFF. The rearrangement links TRBV2 to TRBJ1-1; D perhaps matches TRBD1 (5 bases). Trimming left V 5 bases short and J 4 bases short, with 14 bases between. Germline CDR1 is SNHLY and CDR2 is FYNNEI. The CDR3 has 14 residues.

J is TRBJ2-2 and V is TRBV13; D is undetermined. Germline CDR1 is PRHDT and CDR2 is FYEKMQ (reference sequence). V gave up 5 bases and J gave up 7 bases, with 20 bases separating them. The CDR3 totals 16 residues. The chain's CDR3 is CASSPDSQSLGGELFF. Here the CDR3 DNA reads TGTGCCAGCAGCCCAGACTCCCAGTCCCTGGGCGGGGAGCTGTTTTTT.

Only one count was recorded for this clone. The chain links TRBV29-1 to TRBJ2-7; 8 nucleotides align to TRBD1. CDR1 is SQVTM, CDR2 ANQGSEA, per germline. The CDR3 runs to 14 residues. The trim removed 1 base at V and 3 bases at J, leaving 5 bases unmatched. CDR3 in amino acids: CSVEGTGQIYEQYF. The CDR3 bases are TGCAGCGTTGAAGGGACAGGGCAAATCTACGAGCAGTACTTC.

A single count supports this clone. The chain is built from TRBV16 and TRBJ1-1; tentative D call: TRBD1 (5 bases). CDR3 length: 14 amino acids. The germline CDR1 and CDR2 sequences are KGHSY and FQNENV. V gave up 0 bases and J gave up 4 bases, with 9 bases separating them. CDR3 in amino acids: CASSQSQGTTEAFF. CDR3 in DNA: TGTGCCAGCAGCCAATCCCAGGGAACCACTGAAGCTTTCTTT. The variable domain in full, with the rest retrieved from reference TRBV16 and TRBJ1-1, is GEEVAQTPKHLVRGEGQKAKLYCAPIKGHSYVFWYQQVLKNEFKFLISFQNENVFDETGMPKERFSAKCLPNSPCSLEIQATKLEDSAVYFCASSQSQGTTEAFFGQGTRLTVV.

The rearrangement links TRBV19 to TRBJ2-7; D uncertain. The length of the CDR3 is 14 residues. The germline V gene encodes CDR1 LNHDA and CDR2 SQIVND (reference sequence). Trimming took 3 bases from V and 2 from J, leaving 11 bases between them. The CDR3 DNA reads TGTGCCAGTAGTATTTCGCCGGATGCCTACGAGCAGTACTTC. Residues: CASSISPDAYEQYF.

This clone was seen a single time. The chain combines TRBV19 with TRBJ1-1; D might be TRBD1 (5 bases). Germline V gene data show CDR1 as LNHDA and CDR2 as SQIVND (reference sequence). The V end lost 3 bases, the J end lost 3 bases, and 14 bases lay between the germline ends. This CDR3 is built from 15 residues. DNA of the CDR3: TGTGCCAGTAGTATCGAAGCGGGAGGGGACACTGAAGCTTTCTTT. Translated, it gives CASSIEAGGDTEAFF. Full variable domain (outside the CDR3, taken from reference TRBV19 and TRBJ1-1): DGGITQSPKYLFRKEGQNVTLSCEQNLNHDAMYWYRQDPGQGLRLIYYSQIVNDFQKGDIAEGYSVSREKKESFPLTVTSAQKNPTAFYLCASSIEAGGDTEAFFGQGTRLTVV.

The chain is built from TRBV15 and TRBJ2-1; 7 nucleotides match TRBD2. Per germline, CDR1 LNHNV and CDR2 YYDKDF (reference sequence). Germline trimming cut 3 bases from V and 2 bases from J; bases unmatched to any gene: 7. The CDR3 is 16 residues long. The DNA for the CDR3 is TGTGCCACCAGCAGGGGTGCGGGGGAAACCTACAATGAGCAGTTCTTC. This codes for CATSRGAGETYNEQFF.

The chain employs TRBV19 and TRBJ2-1, with D possibly being TRBD1 (6 bases). Trimming took off 3 bases at V and 9 bases at J, with 15 bases between the two ends. Germline V CDR1 and CDR2: LNHDA, SQIVND (reference sequence). The CDR3 has 14 residues. DNA of the CDR3: TGTGCCAGTAGTATCGGACATCTCAGGGGTGAGCAGTTCTTC. Its translation: CASSIGHLRGEQFF.

The rearrangement uses TRBV7-8 and TRBJ2-1, with 8 positions matching TRBD1. CDR3 length: 16 residues. Trimming removed 5 bases from V and 3 bases from J; junction bases left unmatched: 9. Germline V gene lookup returns CDR1 SGHVS and CDR2 FQNEAQ. DNA of the CDR3: TGTGCCAGCAGCGGACCGACAGGGGAGGTCTACAATGAGCAGTTCTTC. Its translation: CASSGPTGEVYNEQFF.

The chain recombines TRBV7-9 with TRBJ1-6; tentatively, D is TRBD1 (5 bases). Germline assignment: CDR1 SEHNR and CDR2 FQNEAQ (reference sequence). The CDR3 runs to 16 residues. The V and J ends lost 0 bases and 9 bases respectively, with 15 bases between them. CDR3 nucleotides: TGTGCCAGCAGCTTAGCGTCAGACATCGGGACTTCACCCCTCCACTTT. Its protein product is CASSLASDIGTSPLHF.

The chain uses TRBV4-3 and TRBJ2-5; 9 bases are a match to TRBD1. The CDR3 runs to 16 residues. Losses at the gene ends were 1 base for V and 3 bases for J; bases not matched to a gene: 6. Per the germline V gene, CDR1 is LGHNA and CDR2 is YSLEER. In DNA form, the CDR3 reads TGCGCCAGCAGCCAAGGCCGGGACAGGGATGAAGAGACCCAGTACTTC. Amino acid sequence: CASSQGRDRDEETQYF.

The chain employs TRBV7-8 and TRBJ1-2; D is undetermined. The CDR3 covers 14 residues. The V and J ends lost 5 bases and 0 bases respectively, with 10 bases between them. Looked up from germline, CDR1 is SGHVS and CDR2 is FQNEAQ. The CDR3 coding sequence is TGTGCCAGCAGCGCGGACGGTGCTAACTATGGCTACACCTTC. This encodes CASSADGANYGYTF.

This clone was observed a single time. The gene calls are TRBV18 and TRBJ1-4, with D unclear. The V end lost 3 bases, the J end lost 5 bases, and 13 bases lay between the germline ends. Germline CDR1 KGHSH, CDR2 LQKENI. This CDR3 region has 15 residues. The chain's CDR3 is CASSPARTANEKLFF. CDR3 bases: TGTGCCAGCTCACCGGCCAGGACGGCGAATGAAAAACTGTTTTTT.

The chain joins TRBV7-9 to TRBJ2-3; a weak D match, TRBD2 (5 bases). This CDR3 spans 16 amino acids. Germline CDR1 and CDR2: SEHNR and FQNEAQ (reference sequence). Deletions cut 1 base from V and 0 bases from J, with 11 bases between. CDR3 residues: CASSLGASSSTDTQYF. CDR3 in DNA: TGTGCCAGCAGCTTAGGAGCTAGCAGCAGCACAGATACGCAGTATTTT.

The chain is built from TRBV28 and TRBJ2-3; TRBD1 aligns across 7 bases. Losses at the gene ends were 3 bases for V and 2 bases for J; bases not matched to a gene: 8. The CDR3 is 16 residues long. Germline lookup yields CDR1 MDHEN and CDR2 SYDVKM. The CDR3 bases are TGTGCCAGCAGTTTTTCCCCGGACAGGCCCACAGATACGCAGTATTTT. It yields the protein CASSFSPDRPTDTQYF.

The rearrangement joins TRBV28 to TRBJ2-7, with 8 bases fitting TRBD1. The CDR3 length is 15 residues. CDR1 and CDR2 (germline): MDHEN, SYDVKM. Trimming cost V 3 bases and J 3 bases; bases outside gene matches: 7. This CDR3 reads CASSLTGARVYEQYF. CDR3 DNA: TGTGCCAGCAGTTTGACAGGGGCCAGGGTCTACGAGCAGTACTTC.